The sequence of this T cell receptor beta chain was determined in a study of identifying expanded T cells in peripheral blood. Study-level findings and limits: Over around two and four weeks, about 17 and 20 clones changed, versus roughly 1.2 between replicates. Clone count variance between roughly 2-week samples rose with total template count.

The CDR3 consists of 13 residues. CDR1 is MDHEN, CDR2 SYDVKM, per germline. The ends were cut back, 8 bases at V and 5 bases at J, with 10 bases in the middle. The protocol was immunoSEQ multiplex PCR, while the TCRdb copy is restricted to in-frame clones and leaves out a portion. Of 95,000 to 100,000 clones in the sample, approximately 90% were seen once. About this clone: Its antigen is undetermined.

Sequencing was performed on blood. The chain joins TRBV28 to TRBJ1-6, with D unclear. The TCR sequence derives from a person aged 18 to 75 in good health. DNA for the CDR3: TGTGCCAGCGGGGAAAGGGATAATTCACCCCTCCACTTT. It specifies CASGERDNSPLHF.